The 10 T cell receptor beta chains given below trace back to one sample, sequenced in a study of OX40 agonist ivuxolimab in advanced cancers. Here immunoSEQ multiplex PCR was the method, and the copy in TCRdb shows in-frame clones only, minus some. The table lists approximately 84,000 clones, roughly nine tenths of them singletons, with just under 1% in the top ten. Sequencing was performed on CD4+ or CD8+ T cells sorted from blood, taken in a trial of the OX40 agonist ivuxolimab. Receptors were obtained from an adult with an advanced solid tumor such as melanoma, head and neck, liver or kidney cancer.

The rearrangement joins TRBV9 to TRBJ2-7, with TRBD2 matching over 8 bases. Per germline, CDR1 SGDLS and CDR2 YYNGEE. The junction had 3 bases not matched to a gene; V was cut back by 4 bases and J by 0 bases. CDR3 length equals 14 residues. The DNA for the CDR3 is TGTGCCAGCAGCAGACTAGCGAACTCCTACGAGCAGTACTTC. Translated, it gives CASSRLANSYEQYF.

J is TRBJ2-6 and V is TRBV6-5, with 10 bases lining up with TRBD1. Germline assignment: CDR1 MNHEY and CDR2 SVGAGI. CDR3 length equals 15 residues. Trimming removed 7 bases from V and 4 bases from J; junction bases left unmatched: 4. CDR3 in amino acids: CASIDRGRGANVLTF. DNA of the CDR3: TGTGCCAGCATCGACAGGGGGCGCGGGGCCAACGTCCTGACTTTC.

The CDR3 region is CASSGQGVPNTEAFF. The CDR3 DNA is TGTGCCAGCAGCGGACAGGGGGTCCCGAACACTGAAGCTTTCTTT. This rearrangement joins TRBV6-5 to TRBJ1-1; TRBD1 agrees at 10 bases. Germline CDR1 MNHEY, CDR2 SVGAGI. The J segment lost 1 base and the V segment lost 6 bases, leaving 5 bases of the junction unmatched. The CDR3 extends over 15 amino acids.

The chain joins TRBV5-1 to TRBJ2-5; D remains unclear. V was trimmed by 0 bases and J by 5 bases, leaving 11 bases between them. Germline CDR1 SGHRS, CDR2 YFSETQ. The CDR3 length is 14 residues. The CDR3 DNA sequence: TGCGCCAGCAGCTTGGGGGCAGTGCGGGAGACCCAGTACTTC. It yields the protein CASSLGAVRETQYF. Full variable domain (rest looked up from reference TRBV5-1 and TRBJ2-5): KAGVTQTPRYLIKTRGQQVTLSCSPISGHRSVSWYQQTPGQGLQFLFEYFSETQRNKGNFPGRFSGRQFSNSRSEMNVSTLELGDSALYLCASSLGAVRETQYFGPGTRLLVL.

The chain is built from TRBV12-1 and TRBJ1-1; the listed D gene, TRBD1, was not tested against the DNA. TRBV12-1 is noted as a pseudogene. The CDR3 contains 15 residues. For the CDR3, the DNA is TGTGCCAGCAGCCTACAGGGTGCAATGAACACTGAAGCTTTCTTT. Protein: CASSLQGAMNTEAFF.

Regarding this clone: The sample contains more than one DNA sequence encoding this CDR3. The V gene is TRBV9, the J gene TRBJ2-6; unclear D gene. Germline V gene data show CDR1 as SGDLS and CDR2 as YYNGEE. CDR3 length: 16 amino acids. V lost 2 bases and J lost 2, with 11 bases in between. The CDR3 here is CASSVQTSPGANVLTF. The CDR3 DNA reads as TGTGCCAGCAGCGTCCAGACGTCCCCTGGGGCCAACGTCCTGACTTTC.

The V gene is TRBV7-2, the J gene TRBJ2-1; TRBD2 aligns across 10 bases. Germline assignment: CDR1 SGHTA and CDR2 FQGNSA. This CDR3 comprises 16 residues. The junction had 5 bases not matched to a gene; V was cut back by 2 bases and J by 4 bases. CDR3 nucleotides: TGTGCCAGCAGCTTATCTTCTAGCGGGAGTTACAATGAGCAGTTCTTC. Amino acid sequence: CASSLSSSGSYNEQFF. Based on the CDR3 plus reference TRBV7-2 and TRBJ2-1, the full variable domain is GAGVSQSPSNKVTEKGKDVELRCDPISGHTALYWYRQSLGQGLEFLIYFQGNSAPDKSGLPSDRFSAERTGGSVSTLTIQRTQQEDSAVYLCASSLSSSGSYNEQFFGPGTRLTVL.

The J gene is TRBJ2-5, the V gene TRBV2, with a tentative D call TRBD2 (5 bases). This CDR3 is built from 14 residues. V lost 5 bases and J lost 4, with 14 bases in between. Looked up from germline, CDR1 is SNHLY and CDR2 is FYNNEI. DNA for the CDR3: TGTGCCAGCAGTTTTGGGCTAGAGGGAGAGACCCAGTACTTC. It yields the protein CASSFGLEGETQYF.

The CDR3 bases are TGTGCCACCCTGCCTAGCGGGGGTGAAGAGACCCAGTACTTC. It specifies CATLPSGGEETQYF. The chain combines TRBV10-3 with TRBJ2-5; 10 bases agree with TRBD2. Germline lookup yields CDR1 ENHRY and CDR2 SYGVKD. The J segment lost 3 bases and the V segment lost 10 bases, leaving 8 bases of the junction unmatched. The CDR3 loop spans 14 amino acids.

V usage is TRBV7-2 and J usage is TRBJ1-4; D possibly corresponds to TRBD1 (6 bases). The CDR3 is 14 amino acids. The germline V gene has CDR1 SGHTA and CDR2 FQGNSA. Trimming stripped 3 bases from V and 8 bases from J, with 13 bases between. The CDR3 is CASSLGGLGEKLFF. CDR3 in DNA: TGTGCCAGCAGCTTGGGGGGCCTCGGAGAAAAACTGTTTTTT.